Listed here are 17 T cell receptor beta chains from one sample, sequenced in a study of identical twins. Using its own MiXCR run on the 5' RACE reads, TCRdb lists one record per CDR3 protein. The sample has 1,800,000 or so distinct CDR3 sequences, 32% seen once. Material: cord blood. These receptors all come from a newborn girl in good health.

The CDR3 is CSAGRQGWNEQFF. The CDR3 coding sequence is TGCAGTGCTGGAAGACAGGGGTGGAATGAGCAGTTCTTC. This chain links TRBV20-1 with TRBJ2-1, with 8 positions matching TRBD1. CDR1 is DFQATT and CDR2 is SNEGSKA in the germline V gene (reference sequence). The V gene end was trimmed by 5 bases and the J gene end by 7 bases; junction bases not matched to a gene: 7. The CDR3 consists of 13 residues.

The rearrangement links TRBV27 to TRBJ2-5; TRBD1 matches 11 bases. The J call is doubtful: the DNA matches TRBJ2-7 better. The germline CDR1 and CDR2 sequences are MNHEY and SMNVEV (reference sequence). The length of the CDR3 is 15 residues. The CDR3 nucleotides read TGTGCCAGCAGTTTTCGGACAGGGGGCAGGAACGAGCAGTACTTC. Its protein product is CASSFRTGGRNEQYF.

The rearrangement links TRBV11-3 to TRBJ2-5, with TRBD1 matching 7 bases. This CDR3 spans 16 amino acids. J was trimmed by 4 bases and V by 5 bases; bases with no gene match: 13. Germline values: CDR1 SGHNT, CDR2 YENEEA. CDR3 loop: CASSPRQGFTLETQYF. The CDR3 coding sequence is TGTGCCAGCAGCCCCCGACAGGGTTTTACCTTAGAGACCCAGTACTTC.

This clonotype has just one count. The V call is TRBV20-1, the J call TRBJ2-1; D possibly matches TRBD1 or TRBD2 (5 bases each). Looked up from germline, CDR1 is DFQATT and CDR2 is SNEGSKA (reference sequence). The CDR3 sequence is 12 residues long. Trimming cost V 7 bases and J 8 bases, with 15 bases left between them. This CDR3 is CSVRSVGDEQFF. In DNA, the CDR3 is TGCAGTGTGAGGTCTGTGGGGGATGAGCAGTTCTTC.

This clonotype appeared a few times. This sequence joins TRBV20-1 and TRBJ2-3, with TRBD2 as a possible D gene (5 bases). The CDR3 spans 14 residues. Germline CDR1 reads DFQATT; CDR2 reads SNEGSKA (reference sequence). V was pared by 8 bases and J by 0 bases, with 15 bases between. The DNA of the CDR3 is TGCAGTAGCGGAACAACACTAAGCACAGATACGCAGTATTTT. As protein: CSSGTTLSTDTQYF.

The chain uses TRBV10-2 and TRBJ1-3; D gene uncertain. Trimming pared 7 bases from V and 0 bases from J, leaving 13 bases between. The CDR3 contains 15 residues. From germline, CDR1 is WSHSY and CDR2 SAAADI. CDR3 in amino acids: CASMETGISGNTIYF. Written as DNA, the CDR3 is TGCGCCAGCATGGAGACGGGTATCTCTGGAAACACCATATATTTT.

In the case of this clonotype: The conserved phenylalanine or tryptophan is not found at the CDR3 terminus, so this likely reflects a read error. This chain connects TRBV2 to TRBJ2-7; 10 bases match TRBD1. The J call is uncertain, as TRBJ2-5 better fits the DNA end. CDR1 is SNHLY, CDR2 FYNNEI, per germline. CDR3 length equals 14 residues. CDR3 sequence: CASSADRGQETQYL. DNA of the CDR3: TGTGCCAGCAGTGCGGACAGGGGGCAAGAGACCCAGTACTTA.

Remarks on this clonotype: A much larger clone lies one base from this, so it may be a read error. This sequence joins TRBV12-3 or TRBV12-4 and TRBJ2-5; 9 nucleotides align to TRBD2. With V trimmed by 1 base and J by 11 bases, 20 bases remained unmatched. The CDR3 has 18 residues. In nucleotides, the CDR3 is TGTGCCAGCAGTTTAGTTTTGGGGCTAGCGGGGATTTACAATGAGCAGTACTTC. It encodes CASSLVLGLAGIYNEQYF.

This chain links TRBV6-1 with TRBJ2-1; 9 nucleotides align to TRBD2. Germline V gives CDR1 MNHNS, CDR2 SASEGT. This CDR3 contains 15 residues. The junction had 13 bases not matched to a gene; V was cut back by 6 bases and J by 10 bases. The CDR3 DNA follows: TGTGCCAGCAGCCTAGTAGCGGGAGTTACTGAAGAGCAGTTCTTC. This codes for CASSLVAGVTEEQFF.

In its sample, this clonotype was seen many times. The V gene is TRBV12-3 or TRBV12-4, the J gene TRBJ2-2; D is undetermined. The CDR3 has 12 amino acids. V dropped 1 base and J dropped 7 bases, with 4 bases sitting between them. The CDR3 bases are TGTGCCAGCAGTTTAGTGGGCGGGGAGCTGTTTTTT. It translates to CASSLVGGELFF.

This clonotype was found many times. The rearrangement links TRBV4-1 to TRBJ1-4; D not certain. CDR1 and CDR2 from the germline V gene are MGHRA and YSYEKL. Trimming removed 1 base at V and 7 bases at J, with 7 bases between. The CDR3 extends over 13 amino acids. The CDR3 is CASSQALPEKLFF. DNA of the CDR3: TGCGCCAGCAGCCAAGCCTTACCTGAAAAACTGTTTTTT.

This clonotype appeared a few times. The CDR3 nucleotides read TGTGCCAGCAATCGTGTGGCCTACAATGAGCAGTTCTTC. Translated, it gives CASNRVAYNEQFF. The V gene is TRBV2, the J gene TRBJ2-1; D is unclear. Germline lookup yields CDR1 SNHLY and CDR2 FYNNEI. The length of the CDR3 is 13 residues. Trimming stripped 7 bases from V and 2 bases from J, with 9 bases between.

This clonotype came up many times. The chain employs TRBV11-2 and TRBJ2-3; 10 nucleotides agree with TRBD2. The junction had 8 bases not matched to a gene; V was cut back by 4 bases and J by 4 bases. Germline loops: CDR1 SGHAT, CDR2 FQNNGV. This CDR3 region has 16 residues. The CDR3, as DNA: TGTGCCAGCAGCTCTCAGACTAGCGGGCTGTCAGATACGCAGTATTTT. As protein: CASSSQTSGLSDTQYF.

This clonotype came up a few times. The rearrangement joins TRBV7-8 to TRBJ2-7, with D unclear. With 3 bases removed from V and 3 bases from J, the gap between germline ends came to 12 bases. The CDR3 runs to 14 residues. Germline CDR1 reads SGHVS; CDR2 reads FQNEAQ. The CDR3 region is CASSLGMWSYEQYF. The CDR3 coding sequence is TGTGCCAGCAGCTTGGGGATGTGGAGCTACGAGCAGTACTTC.

This clonotype appeared a few times. The chain is built from TRBV2 and TRBJ1-2; the D gene is possibly TRBD1 (5 bases). This CDR3 contains 14 residues. Germline V lookup: CDR1 SNHLY, CDR2 FYNNEI. V dropped 1 base and J dropped 6 bases, with 12 bases sitting between them. In DNA form, the CDR3 reads TGTGCCAGCAGTGAAGGAGGGACCCGTGATGGCTACACCTTC. Protein sequence: CASSEGGTRDGYTF.

The chain uses TRBV20-1 and TRBJ2-7; D possibly corresponds to TRBD1 (6 bases). The CDR3 has 14 amino acids. V gave up 0 bases and J gave up 6 bases, with 15 bases separating them. The V gene's germline CDR1 is DFQATT and CDR2 SNEGSKA (reference sequence). The DNA of the CDR3 is TGCAGTGCTAGAGATTCAGGCAGGGGACGCGAGCAGTACTTC. Amino acids: CSARDSGRGREQYF.

The chain employs TRBV28 and TRBJ2-3; no reliable D call. Germline V gene data show CDR1 as MDHEN and CDR2 as SYDVKM. V lost 4 bases and J lost 7, with 9 bases in between. CDR3 length: 12 residues. CDR3 DNA: TGTGCCAGCAGTTCCCCCCTACATACGCAGTATTTT. Its protein is CASSSPLHTQYF.